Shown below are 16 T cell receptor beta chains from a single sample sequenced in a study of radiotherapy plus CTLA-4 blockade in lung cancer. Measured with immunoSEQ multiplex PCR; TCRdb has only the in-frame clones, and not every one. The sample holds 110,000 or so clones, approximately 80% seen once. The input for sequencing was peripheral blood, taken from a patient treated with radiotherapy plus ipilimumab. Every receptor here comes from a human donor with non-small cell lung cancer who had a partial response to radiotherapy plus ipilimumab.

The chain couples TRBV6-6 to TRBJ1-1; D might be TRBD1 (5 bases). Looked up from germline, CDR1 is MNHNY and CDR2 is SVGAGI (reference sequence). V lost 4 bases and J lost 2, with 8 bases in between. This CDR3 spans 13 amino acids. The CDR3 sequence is CASSFDSNTEAFF. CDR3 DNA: TGTGCCAGCAGTTTCGACAGCAACACTGAAGCTTTCTTT.

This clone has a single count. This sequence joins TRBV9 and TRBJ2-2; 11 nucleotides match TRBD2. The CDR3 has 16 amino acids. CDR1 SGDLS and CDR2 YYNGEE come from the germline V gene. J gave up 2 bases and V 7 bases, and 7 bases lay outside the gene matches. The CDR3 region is CASRLAGGPNTGELFF. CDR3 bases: TGTGCCAGCCGGCTAGCGGGAGGTCCTAACACCGGGGAGCTGTTTTTT. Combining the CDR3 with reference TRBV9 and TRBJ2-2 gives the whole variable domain DSGVTQTPKHLITATGQRVTLRCSPRSGDLSVYWYQQSLDQGLQFLIQYYNGEERAKGNILERFSAQQFPDLHSELNLSSLELGDSALYFCASRLAGGPNTGELFFGEGSRLTVL.

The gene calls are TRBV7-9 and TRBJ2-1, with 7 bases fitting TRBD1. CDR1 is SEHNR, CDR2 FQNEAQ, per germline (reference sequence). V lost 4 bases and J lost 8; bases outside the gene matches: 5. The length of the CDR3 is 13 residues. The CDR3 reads CASSSTGTDEQFF. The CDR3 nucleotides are TGTGCCAGCAGCTCAACCGGGACAGATGAGCAGTTCTTC.

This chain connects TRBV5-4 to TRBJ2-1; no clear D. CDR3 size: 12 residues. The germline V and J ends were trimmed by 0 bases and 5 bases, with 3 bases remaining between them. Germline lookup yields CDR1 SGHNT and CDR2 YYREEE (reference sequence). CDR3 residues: CASSLANNEQFF. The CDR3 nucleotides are TGTGCCAGCAGCTTGGCTAACAATGAGCAGTTCTTC.

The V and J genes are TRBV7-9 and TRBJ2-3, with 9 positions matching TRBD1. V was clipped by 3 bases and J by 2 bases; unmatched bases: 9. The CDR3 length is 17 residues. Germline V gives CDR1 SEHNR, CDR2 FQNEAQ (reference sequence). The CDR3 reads CASSLGAGTGYTDTQYF. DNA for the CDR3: TGTGCCAGCAGCTTGGGGGCCGGGACAGGGTACACAGATACGCAGTATTTT. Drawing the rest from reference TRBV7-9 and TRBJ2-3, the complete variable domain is DTGVSQNPRHKITKRGQNVTFRCDPISEHNRLYWYRQTLGQGPEFLTYFQNEAQLEKSRLLSDRFSAERPKGSFSTLEIQRTEQGDSAMYLCASSLGAGTGYTDTQYFGPGTRLTVL.

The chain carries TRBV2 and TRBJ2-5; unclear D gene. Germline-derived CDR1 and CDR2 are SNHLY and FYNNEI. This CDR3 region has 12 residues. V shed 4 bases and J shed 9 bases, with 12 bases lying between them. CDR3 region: CASSVGPAAQYF. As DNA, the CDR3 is TGTGCCAGCAGTGTAGGCCCCGCGGCCCAGTACTTC. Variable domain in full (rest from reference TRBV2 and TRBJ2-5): EPEVTQTPSHQVTQMGQEVILRCVPISNHLYFYWYRQILGQKVEFLVSFYNNEISEKSEIFDDQFSVERPDGSNFTLKIRSTKLEDSAMYFCASSVGPAAQYFGPGTRLLVL.

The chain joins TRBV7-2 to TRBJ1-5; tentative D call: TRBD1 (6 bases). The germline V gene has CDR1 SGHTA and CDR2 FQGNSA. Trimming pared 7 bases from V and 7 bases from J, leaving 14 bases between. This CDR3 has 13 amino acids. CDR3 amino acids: CASNQGRAQPQHF. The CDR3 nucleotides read TGTGCCAGCAATCAGGGGAGGGCGCAGCCCCAGCATTTT.

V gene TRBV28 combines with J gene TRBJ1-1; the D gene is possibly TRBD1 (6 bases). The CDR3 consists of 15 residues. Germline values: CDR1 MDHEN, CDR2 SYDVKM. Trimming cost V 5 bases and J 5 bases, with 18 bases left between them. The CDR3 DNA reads TGTGCCAGCAGTCCGTCCGGTTTCCAGGGGACTGAAGCTTTCTTT. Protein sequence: CASSPSGFQGTEAFF.

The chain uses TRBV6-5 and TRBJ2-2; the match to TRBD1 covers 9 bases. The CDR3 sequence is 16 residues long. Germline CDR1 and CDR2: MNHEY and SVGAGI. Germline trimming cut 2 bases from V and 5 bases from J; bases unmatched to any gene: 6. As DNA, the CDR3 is TGTGCCAGCAGTTACGCCACAGGGGGCCGGACCGGGGAGCTGTTTTTT. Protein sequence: CASSYATGGRTGELFF.

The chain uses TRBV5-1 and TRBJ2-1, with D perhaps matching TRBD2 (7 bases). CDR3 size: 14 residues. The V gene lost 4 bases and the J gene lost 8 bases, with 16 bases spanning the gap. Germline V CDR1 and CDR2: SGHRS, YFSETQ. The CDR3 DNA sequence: TGCGCCAGCAGCGCGGGGGCAGGGGTGGATGAGCAGTTCTTC. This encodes CASSAGAGVDEQFF.

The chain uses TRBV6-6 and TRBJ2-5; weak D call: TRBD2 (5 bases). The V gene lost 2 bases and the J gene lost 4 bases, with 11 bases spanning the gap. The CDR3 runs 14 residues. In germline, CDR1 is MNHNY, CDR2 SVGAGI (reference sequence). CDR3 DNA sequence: TGTGCCAGCAGTTACGCCACTAGTACAGAGACCCAGTACTTC. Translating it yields CASSYATSTETQYF.

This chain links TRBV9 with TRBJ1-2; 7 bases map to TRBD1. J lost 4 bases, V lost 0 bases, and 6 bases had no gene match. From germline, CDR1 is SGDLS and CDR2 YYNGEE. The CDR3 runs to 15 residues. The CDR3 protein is CASSVAGGGAYGYTF. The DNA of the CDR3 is TGTGCCAGCAGCGTAGCAGGAGGGGGCGCCTATGGCTACACCTTC.

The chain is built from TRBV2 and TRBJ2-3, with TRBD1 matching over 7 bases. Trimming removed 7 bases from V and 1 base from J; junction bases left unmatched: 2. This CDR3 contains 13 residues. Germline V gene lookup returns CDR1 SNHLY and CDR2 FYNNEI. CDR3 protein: CASKTGRTDTQYF. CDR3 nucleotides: TGTGCCAGCAAGACAGGGCGCACAGATACGCAGTATTTT.

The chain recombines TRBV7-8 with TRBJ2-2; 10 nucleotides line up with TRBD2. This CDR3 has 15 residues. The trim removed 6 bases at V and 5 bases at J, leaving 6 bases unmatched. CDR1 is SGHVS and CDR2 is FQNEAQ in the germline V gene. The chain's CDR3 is CASRSSGSYTGELFF. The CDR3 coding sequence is TGTGCCAGCAGATCTAGCGGGAGTTATACCGGGGAGCTGTTTTTT.

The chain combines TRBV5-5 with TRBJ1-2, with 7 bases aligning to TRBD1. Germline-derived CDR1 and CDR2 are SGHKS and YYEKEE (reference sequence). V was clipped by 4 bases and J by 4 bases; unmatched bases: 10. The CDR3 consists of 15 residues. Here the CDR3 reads CASSPQTGVLYGYTF. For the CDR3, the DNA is TGTGCCAGCAGCCCCCAAACAGGGGTCCTCTATGGCTACACCTTC.

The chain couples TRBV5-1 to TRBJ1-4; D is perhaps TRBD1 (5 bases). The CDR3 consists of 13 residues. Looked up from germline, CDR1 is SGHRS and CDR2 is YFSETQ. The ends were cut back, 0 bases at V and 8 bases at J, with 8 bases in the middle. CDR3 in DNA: TGCGCCAGCAGCTTGGCCGCAGGGGAAAAACTGTTTTTT. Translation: CASSLAAGEKLFF.